The sequence of this T cell receptor beta chain was determined in a study of CD8+CD57+ T cells in acquired aplastic anemia. The study's findings and limits: Both patients and controls carried the same twenty-nine CD8+ CDR3 sequences.

About this clonotype: No antigen is known for it. One junction end does not reproduce the germline sequence, and a read error may be involved.

TCR beta VDJ and CDR3 were profiled, and genomic DNA was the template. TCRdb reprocessed the reads via MiXCR and lists one record per CDR3 protein. This sample has roughly 170,000 distinct CDR3 sequences; around 50% occur once, and the top ten carry over 10%. Patients included in sequencing had previously demonstrated CD8+CD57+ cell expansion by flow cytometry. The CDR3 runs to 14 residues. Germline V gives CDR1 SGHTA, CDR2 FQGNSA. The chain has TRBV7-2 and TRBJ2-2, with D possibly matching TRBD2 (5 bases). The sample was sorted CD4+, CD8+, or CD8+CD57+ T cells (not recorded which) from PBMCs. This clonotype was sampled from a human donor with aplastic anemia. CDR3 in amino acids: CASSLASLPRGAVF. The DNA for the CDR3 is TGTGCCAGCAGCTTAGCTTCTCTACCTCGGGGAGCTGTTTTT. The whole variable domain, remainder taken from reference TRBV7-2 and TRBJ2-2, is GAGVSQSPSNKVTEKGKDVELRCDPISGHTALYWYRQSLGQGLEFLIYFQGNSAPDKSGLPSDRFSAERTGGSVSTLTIQRTQQEDSAVYLCASSLASLPRGAVFGEGSRLTVL.